This is a list of T cell receptor beta chains from one sample in a study of T cell changes during pregnancy in multiple sclerosis. Sequencing was performed with immunoSEQ multiplex PCR; in TCRdb, only in-frame clones are kept and a portion is missing. Of about 99,000 clones detected, 92% appear once; the ten largest clones hold about 0.88%. The sequences come from peripheral blood, collected after pregnancy. These receptors came from a female donor with multiple sclerosis, enrolled in a pregnancy study. Both conserved end residues are part of each CDR3. The D gene is left open where the match is weak. Some rows mark clone size as missing; the rest say once, few, many or name a class of expanded clone.

J gene,D gene,V gene,clone size,CDR3 protein,CDR3 DNA
TRBJ2-5,TRBD2,TRBV29-1,once,CSVDSGGLGETQYF,TGCAGCGTTGATAGCGGGGGGCTGGGAGAGACCCAGTACTTC
TRBJ1-5,-,TRBV13,-,CASSLGPREPQHF,TGTGCCAGCAGCTTAGGCCCCCGGGAGCCCCAGCATTTT
TRBJ1-1,-,TRBV30,-,CAWSVWAGAEAFF,TGTGCCTGGAGTGTGTGGGCGGGGGCTGAAGCTTTCTTT
TRBJ2-6,TRBD2,TRBV27,once,CASSHGGASGANVLTF,TGTGCCAGCAGTCACGGGGGGGCGTCGGGGGCCAACGTCCTGACTTTC
TRBJ1-3,-,TRBV2,-,CASGLGARSGNTIYF,TGTGCCAGCGGATTGGGGGCGCGCTCTGGAAACACCATATATTTT
TRBJ1-2,-,TRBV19,-,CASSIEGATPRCTF,TGTGCCAGTAGTATAGAAGGGGCGACACCAAGGTGTACCTTC
TRBJ2-2,-,TRBV7-2,-,CASSLVFGNTGELFF,TGTGCCAGCAGCTTAGTATTCGGGAACACCGGGGAGCTGTTTTTT
TRBJ2-2,TRBD2,TRBV10-1,-,CASSVTGGSGELFF,TGCGCCAGCAGTGTGACGGGGGGATCCGGGGAGCTGTTTTTT
TRBJ2-1,TRBD2,TRBV5-1,-,CASSSGGASNEQFF,TGCGCCAGCAGCTCCGGGGGGGCCAGCAATGAGCAGTTCTTC
TRBJ2-3,-,TRBV5-4,-,CASSPGNRQDTQYF,TGTGCCAGCAGCCCTGGGAACAGGCAGGATACGCAGTATTTT
TRBJ2-4,-,TRBV7-2,once,CASSPRLAKNIQYF,TGTGCCAGCAGCCCTCGACTAGCCAAAAACATTCAGTACTTC
TRBJ1-3,-,TRBV28,-,CASSPRYAGEPGNTIYF,TGTGCCAGCAGTCCCCGCTACGCGGGGGAACCTGGAAACACCATATATTTT
TRBJ2-7,-,TRBV29-1,-,CSAGFGGNGDEQYF,TGCAGCGCCGGATTCGGGGGAAACGGGGACGAGCAGTACTTC
TRBJ1-1,-,TRBV6-5,-,CASSYRGPPGTEAFF,TGTGCCAGCAGTTACCGTGGCCCCCCGGGAACTGAAGCTTTCTTT
TRBJ2-7,-,TRBV5-4,-,CASSVGAGQSSYEQYF,TGTGCCAGCAGCGTTGGGGCGGGGCAGAGCTCCTACGAGCAGTACTTC
TRBJ2-7,TRBD2,TRBV29-1,-,CSVEVGAGGYEQYF,TGCAGCGTTGAAGTCGGGGCGGGAGGCTACGAGCAGTACTTC
TRBJ1-6,TRBD1,TRBV4-1,once,CASSLIPGQGFNSPLHF,TGCGCCAGCAGCCTGATTCCGGGACAGGGGTTCAATTCACCCCTCCACTTT
TRBJ1-1,-,TRBV2,-,CASSVRGNTEAFF,TGTGCCAGCAGTGTCCGAGGGAACACTGAAGCTTTCTTT
TRBJ1-2,-,TRBV10-1,-,CASSDRRDYGYTF,TGCGCCAGCAGTGACAGGCGCGACTATGGCTACACCTTC
TRBJ1-2,TRBD1,TRBV9,-,CASSRTGGDDGYTF,TGTGCCAGCTCTCGGACAGGGGGTGACGATGGCTACACCTTC
TRBJ2-2,TRBD1,TRBV19,-,CASSDRAWTGELFF,TGTGCCAGTAGTGACAGGGCGTGGACCGGGGAGCTGTTTTTT
TRBJ2-2,TRBD2,TRBV7-2,-,CASSLVAGGYTTGELFF,TGTGCCAGCAGCTTAGTAGCGGGGGGCTACACGACCGGGGAGCTGTTTTTT
TRBJ2-3,TRBD2,TRBV18,-,CASSPPGGNTDTQYF,TGTGCCAGCTCACCCCCCGGGGGGAACACAGATACGCAGTATTTT
TRBJ2-3,-,TRBV28,-,CASSLIGGSTDTQYF,TGTGCCAGCAGTTTAATTGGGGGGAGCACAGATACGCAGTATTTT
TRBJ1-1,TRBD1,TRBV7-8,-,CASSSDRVYVNTEAFF,TGTGCCAGCAGCTCGGACAGGGTATATGTGAACACTGAAGCTTTCTTT
TRBJ2-7,-,TRBV5-1,once,CASSRSGDGRGEKQYF,TGCGCCAGCAGCCGGTCCGGGGATGGGCGGGGTGAAAAGCAGTACTTC
TRBJ1-4,TRBD1,TRBV7-9,-,CASSQDRDTQKLFF,TGTGCCAGCAGCCAGGACAGGGACACACAAAAACTGTTTTTT
TRBJ1-4,-,TRBV7-6,-,CASSLDRGKSEKLFF,TGTGCCAGCAGCTTAGATAGGGGGAAAAGCGAAAAACTGTTTTTT
TRBJ2-5,TRBD1,TRBV5-1,-,CASSFEQGAIDTQYF,TGCGCCAGCAGCTTTGAACAGGGGGCGATAGACACCCAGTACTTC